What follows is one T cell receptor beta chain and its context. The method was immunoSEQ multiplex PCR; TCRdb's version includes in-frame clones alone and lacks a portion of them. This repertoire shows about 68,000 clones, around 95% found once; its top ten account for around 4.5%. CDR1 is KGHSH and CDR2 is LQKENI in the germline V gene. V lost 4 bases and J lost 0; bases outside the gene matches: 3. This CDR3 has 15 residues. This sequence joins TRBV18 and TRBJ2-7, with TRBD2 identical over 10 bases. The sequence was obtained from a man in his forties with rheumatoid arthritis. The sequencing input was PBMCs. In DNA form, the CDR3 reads TGTGCCAGCTCACAAACTAGCGGGGCCTCCTACGAGCAGTACTTC. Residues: CASSQTSGASYEQYF.